The T cell receptor beta chain described here comes from a study of blood T cell repertoires in COVID-19. CDR3 length: 19 residues. In germline, CDR1 is SQVTM, CDR2 ANQGSEA. The junction had 18 bases not matched to a gene; V was cut back by 2 bases and J by 0 bases. Data came from immunoSEQ multiplex PCR; TCRdb stores just in-frame clones and leaves some out. The sample lists 250,000 to 300,000 clones, roughly 87% seen once, with 0.75% to 1% in the top ten. This receptor was obtained from a woman in her 30s who had recovered from COVID-19. The chain combines TRBV29-1 with TRBJ1-2; TRBD1 aligns across 7 bases. The sample taken for sequencing was PBMCs or T cells enriched from blood (not recorded which). CDR3 in DNA: TGCAGCGTTGAATTCTCTTATGGGGCAGGGGGGAGAGCTAACTATGGCTACACCTTC. It yields the protein CSVEFSYGAGGRANYGYTF.